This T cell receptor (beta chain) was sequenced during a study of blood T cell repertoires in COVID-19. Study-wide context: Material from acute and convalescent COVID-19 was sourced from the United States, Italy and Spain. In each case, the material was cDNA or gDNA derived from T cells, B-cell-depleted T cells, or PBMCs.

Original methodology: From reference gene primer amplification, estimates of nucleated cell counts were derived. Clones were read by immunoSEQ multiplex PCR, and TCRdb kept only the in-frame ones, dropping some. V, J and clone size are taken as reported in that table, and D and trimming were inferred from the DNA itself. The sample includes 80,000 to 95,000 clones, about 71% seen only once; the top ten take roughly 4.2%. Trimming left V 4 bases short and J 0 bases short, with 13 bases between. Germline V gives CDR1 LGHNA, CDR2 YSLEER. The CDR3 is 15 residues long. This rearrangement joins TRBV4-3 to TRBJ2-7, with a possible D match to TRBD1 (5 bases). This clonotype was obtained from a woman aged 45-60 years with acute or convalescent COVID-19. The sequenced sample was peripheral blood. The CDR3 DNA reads TGCGCCAGCAGCCTTTCGTGGGGCAGCTCCTACGAGCAGTACTTC. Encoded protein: CASSLSWGSSYEQYF.